This entry lists 27 T cell receptor beta chains sequenced from one sample in a study of T-cell memory formation after mild COVID-19. From the 5' RACE reads, TCRdb called clonotypes with MiXCR, one entry per CDR3 protein. Of about 290,000 distinct CDR3 sequences listed, less than 20% are singletons. Input material: PBMCs or a T cell subset sorted from them (not recorded which). The source is a man between 18 and 35 years old who had mild COVID-19 (a few samples of this study predate the infection). Cell type and time point are not known.

This clonotype turned up a few times. The V gene is TRBV3-1, the J gene TRBJ1-2; 10 bases align to TRBD1. Per the germline V gene, CDR1 is LGHDT and CDR2 is YNNKEL (reference sequence). The CDR3 is 15 residues long. Trimming at V came to 4 bases and at J to 8 bases, leaving 10 bases not matched to a gene. The CDR3 bases are TGTGCCAGCAGCCTCGGGACAGGGGCCCCCAGCGGCTACACCTTC. It specifies CASSLGTGAPSGYTF.

This sequence joins TRBV7-2 and TRBJ2-2; D is unclear. Trimming shortened V by 3 bases and J by 1 base, and 9 bases separated the two germline ends. The CDR3 spans 15 residues. CDR1 is SGHTA, CDR2 FQGNSA, per germline. This CDR3 is CASSLSLGNTGELFF. CDR3 nucleotides: TGTGCCAGCAGCTTGTCGCTGGGGAACACCGGGGAGCTGTTTTTT.

V gene TRBV7-6 combines with J gene TRBJ2-3; 7 bases agree with TRBD1. The V and J ends lost 5 bases and 4 bases, in that order; junction bases with no gene match: 21. The CDR3 consists of 19 residues. Germline CDR1 SGHVS, CDR2 FNYEAQ. CDR3 nucleotides: TGTGCCAGCAGCAAACTTTGGGGACAGCCCGGGGAAGTGGCAGATACGCAGTATTTT. Its protein product is CASSKLWGQPGEVADTQYF.

This rearrangement joins TRBV19 to TRBJ1-1; TRBD1 might be the D (6 bases). CDR3 length: 15 residues. The V and J ends lost 3 bases and 7 bases respectively, with 18 bases between them. Germline CDR1 is LNHDA and CDR2 is SQIVND (reference sequence). The CDR3 protein is CASSMSGGAGGEAFF. CDR3 bases: TGTGCCAGTAGTATGAGTGGGGGCGCTGGAGGTGAAGCTTTCTTT.

The chain joins TRBV10-3 to TRBJ2-3; 8 bases align to TRBD1. CDR3 size: 14 residues. The germline V gene encodes CDR1 ENHRY and CDR2 SYGVKD. The V segment lost 5 bases and the J segment 3 bases; nucleotides outside the gene matches: 4. CDR3 residues: CAISWDRNTDTQYF. The DNA of the CDR3 is TGTGCCATCAGTTGGGACAGGAATACAGATACGCAGTATTTT.

The chain joins TRBV5-4 to TRBJ1-1; D not resolved. Trimming pared 4 bases from V and 4 bases from J, leaving 14 bases between. The CDR3 spans 14 residues. Germline values: CDR1 SGHNT, CDR2 YYREEE (reference sequence). The CDR3 region is CASSRPGKGTEAFF. CDR3 sequence (DNA): TGTGCCAGCAGCCGACCGGGAAAGGGCACTGAAGCTTTCTTT.

This clonotype was seen a few times. The V gene is TRBV24-1, the J gene TRBJ2-1; the D call may be TRBD1 or TRBD2 (5 bases each). V was clipped by 2 bases and J by 4 bases, with 11 bases between them. CDR1 and CDR2 from the germline V gene are KGHDR and SFDVKD. This CDR3 spans 15 amino acids. The CDR3: CATSDSGTLYNEQFF. Here the CDR3 DNA reads TGTGCCACCAGTGATTCGGGGACCCTATACAATGAGCAGTTCTTC.

This clonotype was observed a handful of times. The CDR3 DNA reads as TGTGCCAGCAGTGAAGAGGCAGGTTCCTACGAGCAGTACGTC. Translating it yields CASSEEAGSYEQYV. The chain combines TRBV28 with TRBJ2-7; no firm D call. The CDR3 loop spans 14 amino acids. Trimming removed 5 bases at V and 1 base at J, with 12 bases between. Germline V gives CDR1 MDHEN, CDR2 SYDVKM.

This clonotype was recorded a few times. This chain uses TRBV5-1 with TRBJ2-2, with 14 bases that match TRBD2. CDR1 is SGHRS, CDR2 YFSETQ, per germline. With 3 bases clipped from V and 3 bases from J, the junction kept 4 bases outside the gene matches. The CDR3 runs to 17 residues. The CDR3 loop is CASSWGLAGAHTGELFF. CDR3 in DNA: TGCGCCAGCAGCTGGGGACTAGCGGGGGCCCACACCGGGGAGCTGTTTTTT.

This chain links TRBV20-1 with TRBJ1-2; 7 bases map to TRBD1. The ends lost 8 bases at V and 5 bases at J; junction bases unmatched: 5. Germline V lookup: CDR1 DFQATT, CDR2 SNEGSKA (reference sequence). The CDR3 extends over 11 amino acids. This CDR3 reads CSSTGEYGYTF. Written as DNA, the CDR3 is TGCAGTTCAACAGGGGAGTATGGCTACACCTTC.

The chain recombines TRBV25-1 with TRBJ1-1; 8 bases map to TRBD1. V shed 4 bases, J shed 6 bases, and the junction held 7 bases outside the gene matches. The CDR3 covers 14 residues. The germline V gene has CDR1 MGHDK and CDR2 SYGVNS. The CDR3 region is CASSAGDRFAEAFF. CDR3 nucleotide sequence: TGTGCCAGCAGTGCTGGGGACAGGTTTGCTGAAGCTTTCTTT.

V gene TRBV6-6 combines with J gene TRBJ2-5, with D tentatively TRBD1 or TRBD2 (5 bases each). The CDR3 sequence is 15 residues long. The V gene lost 7 bases and the J gene lost 4 bases, with 19 bases spanning the gap. The germline V gene encodes CDR1 MNHNY and CDR2 SVGAGI (reference sequence). CDR3 sequence: CASIVSGTRRETQYF. DNA for the CDR3: TGTGCCAGCATTGTTTCGGGGACCCGCCGAGAGACCCAGTACTTC.

This clonotype was counted a few times. The chain has TRBV5-6 and TRBJ2-3; D gene unclear. CDR1 and CDR2 from the germline V gene are SGHDT and YYEEEE. The CDR3 totals 15 residues. Trimming removed 1 base from V and 2 bases from J, with 11 bases in between. CDR3 sequence reads: CASSLHHRLTDTQYF. In DNA, the CDR3 is TGTGCCAGCAGCTTGCACCACAGACTCACAGATACGCAGTATTTT.

This clonotype was detected a few times. The rearrangement uses TRBV12-3 or TRBV12-4 and TRBJ1-2; no clear D. Trimming took 3 bases from V and 10 from J, leaving 15 bases between them. The CDR3 runs 13 residues. This CDR3 is CASSFLVAGIYTF. CDR3 bases: TGTGCCAGCAGTTTCTTAGTAGCGGGGATCTACACCTTC.

The chain joins TRBV7-2 to TRBJ2-3; tentative D call: TRBD2 (6 bases). V gave up 1 base and J gave up 2 bases, with 16 bases separating them. CDR1 SGHTA and CDR2 FQGNSA come from the germline V gene. The length of the CDR3 is 17 residues. The CDR3, as DNA: TGTGCCAGCAGCTTAGGAAGGGGCGGACTATCCACAGATACGCAGTATTTT. Translated: CASSLGRGGLSTDTQYF.

This clonotype was detected only a few times. The chain couples TRBV6-2 or TRBV6-3 to TRBJ2-7; D is uncertain. Germline V gene sequence: CDR1 MNHEY, CDR2 SVGEGT. The CDR3 spans 16 residues. V was trimmed by 0 bases and J by 5 bases, leaving 17 bases between them. The CDR3, as DNA: TGTGCCAGCAGTTACTCGAAATCAGGATTTGCCCACGAGCAGTACGTC. Its translation is CASSYSKSGFAHEQYV.

This clonotype was detected a few times. V and J are TRBV7-2 and TRBJ2-1; 11 positions match TRBD1. V lost 7 bases to trimming and J lost 9 bases; unmatched junction nucleotides: 5. The length of the CDR3 is 13 residues. In germline, CDR1 is SGHTA, CDR2 FQGNSA. CDR3 residues: CASTGTGGPEQFF. CDR3 coding DNA: TGTGCCAGCACCGGGACAGGGGGTCCTGAGCAGTTCTTC.

The J gene is TRBJ1-1, the V gene TRBV7-9; D uncertain. Germline V lookup: CDR1 SEHNR, CDR2 FQNEAQ (reference sequence). V lost 1 base, J lost 6 bases, and 9 bases lay in between. CDR3 length: 13 amino acids. The CDR3, as DNA: TGTGCCAGCAGCTTAGAGTGGGAGGCTGAAGCTTTCTTT. It is translated as CASSLEWEAEAFF. The whole variable domain, filled in from reference TRBV7-9 and TRBJ1-1, reads DTGVSQNPRHKITKRGQNVTFRCDPISEHNRLYWYRQTLGQGPEFLTYFQNEAQLEKSRLLSDRFSAERPKGSFSTLEIQRTEQGDSAMYLCASSLEWEAEAFFGQGTRLTVV.

Only a few counts were recorded for this clonotype. The chain carries TRBV10-3 and TRBJ1-2; D gene uncertain. V lost 4 bases and J 1 base, leaving 10 bases between the germline ends. The CDR3 runs 14 residues. CDR1 ENHRY and CDR2 SYGVKD come from the germline V gene. The CDR3 region is CAISVSADNYGYTF. The CDR3 bases are TGTGCCATCAGTGTCTCCGCAGATAACTATGGCTACACCTTC.

The V gene is TRBV24-1, the J gene TRBJ2-3; TRBD1 matches at 10 bases. Germline trimming cut 3 bases from V and 3 bases from J; bases unmatched to any gene: 2. The CDR3 length is 15 residues. In germline, CDR1 is KGHDR, CDR2 SFDVKD. CDR3 sequence (DNA): TGTGCCACCAGTGATACGGGACAGGGGACAGATACGCAGTATTTT. Residues: CATSDTGQGTDTQYF.

This clonotype was observed a handful of times. V gene TRBV11-1 combines with J gene TRBJ2-3; 8 bases align to TRBD1. This CDR3 contains 16 residues. V shed 5 bases and J 2 bases; nucleotides not matched to a gene: 9. Germline loops: CDR1 SGHAT, CDR2 FQDESV (reference sequence). Here the CDR3 reads CASSAMTGDLTDTQYF. The CDR3 nucleotides are TGTGCCAGCAGCGCGATGACAGGGGACCTCACAGATACGCAGTATTTT.

The rearrangement links TRBV4-3 to TRBJ1-2; D unclear. Germline lookup yields CDR1 LGHNA and CDR2 YSLEER. The CDR3 loop spans 15 amino acids. V shed 1 base and J shed 6 bases, with 15 bases lying between them. CDR3 DNA sequence: TGCGCCAGCAGCCAAGTCTACCCCCCTCGTCATGGCTACACCTTC. This translates into CASSQVYPPRHGYTF.

This chain joins TRBV5-1 and TRBJ2-3, with D possibly matching TRBD2 (5 bases). This CDR3 contains 14 residues. V was shortened by 1 base and J by 3 bases, with 9 bases between the two germline ends. Germline CDR1 reads SGHRS; CDR2 reads YFSETQ. Here the CDR3 DNA reads TGCGCCAGCAGCTTGAATCGGGAAACAGATACGCAGTATTTT. Amino acids: CASSLNRETDTQYF.

This clonotype was seen more than once but under ten times. The V gene is TRBV7-9, the J gene TRBJ2-6; a possible D gene is TRBD1 (6 bases). The CDR3 contains 15 residues. V was trimmed by 5 bases and J by 0 bases, leaving 8 bases between them. CDR1 and CDR2 from the germline V gene are SEHNR and FQNEAQ (reference sequence). CDR3 residues: CASSPRGSGANVLTF. The CDR3 nucleotides are TGTGCCAGCAGCCCCAGGGGCTCTGGGGCCAACGTCCTGACTTTC.

This clonotype came up many times. The chain joins TRBV4-3 to TRBJ2-2, with D perhaps matching TRBD1 or TRBD2 (6 bases each). Trimming cost V 0 bases and J 5 bases, with 10 bases left between them. The CDR3 has 15 amino acids. In germline, CDR1 is LGHNA, CDR2 YSLEER. The CDR3 DNA reads as TGCGCCAGCAGCCAAGATTGGGGGGCGACCGGGGAGCTGTTTTTT. Its protein is CASSQDWGATGELFF.

The chain carries TRBV3-2 and TRBJ2-7; no DNA check was done on the table's D call, TRBD1. TRBV3-2 is a recognized pseudogene. The CDR3 covers 20 residues. CDR3 loop: CASSPRSPSTGEVRSYEQYV. As DNA, the CDR3 is TGTGCCAGCAGCCCAAGGTCCCCATCGACAGGGGAGGTTAGGTCCTACGAGCAGTACGTC.

Only a few counts were recorded for this clonotype. This chain links TRBV4-2 with TRBJ2-1, with TRBD2 identical over 7 bases. Trimming at V came to 2 bases and at J to 7 bases, leaving 11 bases not matched to a gene. CDR1 LGHNA and CDR2 YNFKEQ come from the germline V gene. The CDR3 runs 16 residues. Here the CDR3 reads CASSQRAGRSGNEQFF. In DNA form, the CDR3 reads TGTGCCAGCAGCCAAAGAGCGGGGCGGTCGGGAAATGAGCAGTTCTTC.